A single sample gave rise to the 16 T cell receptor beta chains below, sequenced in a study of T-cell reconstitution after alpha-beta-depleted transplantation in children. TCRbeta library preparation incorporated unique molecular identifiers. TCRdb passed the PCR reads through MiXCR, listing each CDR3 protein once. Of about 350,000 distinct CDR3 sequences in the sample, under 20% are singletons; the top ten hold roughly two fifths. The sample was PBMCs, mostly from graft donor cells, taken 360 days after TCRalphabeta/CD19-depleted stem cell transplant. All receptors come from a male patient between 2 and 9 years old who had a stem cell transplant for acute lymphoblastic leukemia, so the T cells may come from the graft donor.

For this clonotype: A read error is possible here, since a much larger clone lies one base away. The CDR3 here is CTSSLRASGNTGELFF. Written as DNA, the CDR3 is TGTACCAGCAGTTTAAGGGCTAGCGGGAACACCGGGGAGCTGTTTTTT. The rearrangement uses TRBV2 and TRBJ2-2; 7 bases are a match to TRBD2. The CDR3 contains 16 residues. Germline V gene data show CDR1 as SNHLY and CDR2 as FYNNEI.

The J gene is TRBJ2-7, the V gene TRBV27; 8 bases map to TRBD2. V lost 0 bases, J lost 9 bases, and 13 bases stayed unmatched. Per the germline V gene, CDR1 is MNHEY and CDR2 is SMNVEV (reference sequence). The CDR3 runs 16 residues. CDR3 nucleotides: TGTGCCAGCAGTTTATCGTTCGGCGGGAGGAGGGACCCGCAGTACTTC. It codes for CASSLSFGGRRDPQYF.

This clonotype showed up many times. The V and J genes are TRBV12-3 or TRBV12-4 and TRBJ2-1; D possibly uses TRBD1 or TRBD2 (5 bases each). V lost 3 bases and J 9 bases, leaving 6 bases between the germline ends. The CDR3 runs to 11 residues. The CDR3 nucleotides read TGTGCCAGCAGTTTCGGGGCTGAGCAGTTCTTC. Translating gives CASSFGAEQFF.

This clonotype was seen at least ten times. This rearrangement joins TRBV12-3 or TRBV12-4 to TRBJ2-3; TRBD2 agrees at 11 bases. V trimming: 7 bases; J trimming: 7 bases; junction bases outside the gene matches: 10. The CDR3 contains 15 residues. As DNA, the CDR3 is TGTGCCAGCACCCCCCTAGCGGGAGGATGGAATACGCAGTATTTT. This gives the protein CASTPLAGGWNTQYF.

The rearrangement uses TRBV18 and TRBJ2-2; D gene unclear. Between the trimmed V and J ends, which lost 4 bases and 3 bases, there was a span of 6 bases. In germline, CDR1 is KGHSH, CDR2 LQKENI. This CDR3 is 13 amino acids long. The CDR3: CASSQEYTGELFF. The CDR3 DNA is TGTGCCAGCTCACAAGAATACACCGGGGAGCTGTTTTTT.

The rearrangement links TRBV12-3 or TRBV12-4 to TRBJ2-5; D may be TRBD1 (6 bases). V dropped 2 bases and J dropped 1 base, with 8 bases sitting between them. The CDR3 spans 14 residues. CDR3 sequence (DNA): TGTGCCAGCAGTTTACGACAGGCCCAAGAGACCCAGTACTTC. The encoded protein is CASSLRQAQETQYF.

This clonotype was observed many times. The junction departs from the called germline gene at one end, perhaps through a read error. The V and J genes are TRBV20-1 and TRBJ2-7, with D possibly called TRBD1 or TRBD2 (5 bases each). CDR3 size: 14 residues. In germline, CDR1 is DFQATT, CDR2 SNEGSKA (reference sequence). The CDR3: CSARGALNSYEQYF. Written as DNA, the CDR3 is TGCAGTGCCAGAGGGGCCCTGAATTCCTACGAGCAGTACTTC.

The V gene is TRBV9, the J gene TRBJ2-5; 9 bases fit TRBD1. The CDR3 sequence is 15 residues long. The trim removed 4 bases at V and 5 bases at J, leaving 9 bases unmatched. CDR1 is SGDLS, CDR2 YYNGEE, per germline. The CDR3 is CASSKGTGMSETQYF. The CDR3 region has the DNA TGTGCCAGCAGCAAAGGGACAGGGATGTCGGAGACCCAGTACTTC.

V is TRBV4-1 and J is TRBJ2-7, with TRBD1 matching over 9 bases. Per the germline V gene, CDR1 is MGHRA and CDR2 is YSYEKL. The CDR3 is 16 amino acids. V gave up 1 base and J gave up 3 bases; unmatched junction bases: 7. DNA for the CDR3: TGCGCCAGCAGCCAAGTGTTCGCGACAGGGGGCTACGAGCAGTACTTC. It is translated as CASSQVFATGGYEQYF.

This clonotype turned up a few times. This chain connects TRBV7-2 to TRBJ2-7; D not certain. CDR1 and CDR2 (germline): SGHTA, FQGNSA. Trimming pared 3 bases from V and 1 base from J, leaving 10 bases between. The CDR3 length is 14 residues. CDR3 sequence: CASSFARESYEQYF. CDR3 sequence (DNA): TGTGCCAGCAGCTTCGCTAGGGAATCCTACGAGCAGTACTTC.

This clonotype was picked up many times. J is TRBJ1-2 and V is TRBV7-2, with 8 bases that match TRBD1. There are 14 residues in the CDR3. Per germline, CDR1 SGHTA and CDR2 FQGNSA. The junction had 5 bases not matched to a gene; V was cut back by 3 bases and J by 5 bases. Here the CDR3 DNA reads TGTGCCAGCAGCTTGGTCGACAGGGGTTATGGCTACACCTTC. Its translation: CASSLVDRGYGYTF.

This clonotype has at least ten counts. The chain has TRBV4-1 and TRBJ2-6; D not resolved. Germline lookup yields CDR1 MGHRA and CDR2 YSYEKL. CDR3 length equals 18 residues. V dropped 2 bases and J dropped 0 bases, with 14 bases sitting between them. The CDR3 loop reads CASSQIVMGPSGANVLTF. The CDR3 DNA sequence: TGCGCCAGCAGCCAAATAGTAATGGGTCCCTCTGGGGCCAACGTCCTGACTTTC.

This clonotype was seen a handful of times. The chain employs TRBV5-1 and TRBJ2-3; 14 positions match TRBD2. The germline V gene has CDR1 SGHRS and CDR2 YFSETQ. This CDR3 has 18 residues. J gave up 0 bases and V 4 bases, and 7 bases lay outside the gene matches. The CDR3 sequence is CASSPYGTSGSSTDTQYF. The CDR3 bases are TGCGCCAGCAGCCCCTACGGGACTAGCGGGAGTAGCACAGATACGCAGTATTTT.

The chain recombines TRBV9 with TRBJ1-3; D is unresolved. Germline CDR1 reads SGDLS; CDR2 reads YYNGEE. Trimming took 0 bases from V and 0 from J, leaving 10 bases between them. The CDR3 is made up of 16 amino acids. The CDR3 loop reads CASSVVVAPSGNTIYF. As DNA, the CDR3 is TGTGCCAGCAGCGTAGTAGTAGCCCCCTCTGGAAACACCATATATTTT.

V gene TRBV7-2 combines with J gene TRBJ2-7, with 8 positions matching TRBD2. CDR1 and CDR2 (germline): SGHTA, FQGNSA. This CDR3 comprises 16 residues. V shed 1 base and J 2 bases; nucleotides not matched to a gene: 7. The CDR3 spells CASSLGVSGTAYEQYF. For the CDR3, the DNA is TGTGCCAGCAGCTTAGGGGTTAGCGGGACCGCCTACGAGCAGTACTTC.

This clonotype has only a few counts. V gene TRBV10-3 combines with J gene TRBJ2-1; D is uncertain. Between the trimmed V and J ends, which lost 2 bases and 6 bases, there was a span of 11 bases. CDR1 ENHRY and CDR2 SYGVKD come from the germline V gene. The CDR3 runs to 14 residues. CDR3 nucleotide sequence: TGTGCCATCAGTGAGGGTACTATCATCAATGAGCAGTTCTTC. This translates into CAISEGTIINEQFF.